This entry lists 2 T cell receptor beta chains sequenced from one sample in a study of blood T cell repertoires in COVID-19. Clones were read by immunoSEQ multiplex PCR, and TCRdb kept only the in-frame ones, dropping some. Of 8,500 or so clones listed, about 80% were seen once; the top ten hold around 7.2%. Sequenced input: peripheral blood. The receptor set was obtained from an older man with active COVID-19.

The rearrangement links TRBV6-5 to TRBJ2-6, with D unclear. Germline V lookup: CDR1 MNHEY, CDR2 SVGAGI. Trimming took 7 bases from V and 4 from J, leaving 11 bases between them. The CDR3 covers 14 residues. CDR3 loop: CASILTQGANVLTF. The CDR3 nucleotides read TGTGCCAGCATTTTAACACAAGGGGCCAACGTCCTGACTTTC.

A remark on this clone: This CDR3 is also generated by other DNA sequences in the sample. V usage is TRBV4-1 and J usage is TRBJ2-2, with 8 bases identical to TRBD2. The CDR3 loop spans 14 amino acids. Germline CDR1 and CDR2: MGHRA and YSYEKL. With V trimmed by 5 bases and J by 6 bases, 5 bases remained unmatched. Here the CDR3 DNA reads TGCGCCAGCAGCTGGTCTAGCGGGCCCGGGGAGCTGTTTTTT. Protein: CASSWSSGPGELFF.